This entry is about one TCR beta chain. Its antigen is still unknown. This entry is derived from a study of shared clonotypes between healthy human individuals. V dropped 5 bases and J dropped 1; count of bases not matched to a gene: 10. Germline lookup yields CDR1 MNHEY and CDR2 SMNVEV (reference sequence). The CDR3 length is 16 residues. Deep was the level used in running the assay. Authors' methods: Filtering differed for immunoSEQ, which gave only junction sequences without quality scores. Assay: immunoSEQ multiplex PCR; the TCRdb copy retains only in-frame clones and omits some. Clonal size and the V and J genes are those of that table, whereas D and trimming came from the DNA. Here the sample spans hundreds of thousands of clones, 95% being singletons. Terminally differentiated effector memory CD45RA+ cells were left out of the naive CD8 fraction, which was CD45RO-negative and positively selected for CCR7.

Study-wide results and limits: As a rule, naive subsets had a larger estimated richness than memory subsets.

The V call is TRBV27, the J call TRBJ1-2, with TRBD1 matching over 7 bases. The sample consisted of naive CD8+ T cells sorted from blood. This receptor was taken from a woman under 40 in good health. CDR3 DNA: TGTGCCAGCAGTCCGGGGACAGCCACTGTTAACTATGGCTACACCTTC. This gives the protein CASSPGTATVNYGYTF.